These T cell receptor beta chains were read from a single sample in a study of blood T cells in healthy people across ages. TCRdb processed the 5' RACE reads anew with MiXCR; each CDR3 protein has one entry. The table has about 1.5 million distinct CDR3 sequences, less than 45% seen once. Material for sequencing was blood. The receptor source for this set is a woman aged 18-29 years in good health. Each CDR3 is given without its conserved first and last residue.

v_gene	j_gene	len	CDR3aa
TRBV7-9	TRBJ2-1	15	ASSPGREGRSYNEQF
TRBV25-1	TRBJ2-5	15	ASSLRAAEPIWETQY
TRBV5-1	TRBJ1-2	12	ASSPRSVLDGYT
TRBV6-1	TRBJ2-7	12	ASSVHRESYEQY
TRBV29-1	TRBJ1-1	9	SVERTGEAF
TRBV25-1	TRBJ1-4	12	ASSESGRGEKLF
TRBV7-2	TRBJ2-5	12	ASSFLSSGDTQY
TRBV5-6	TRBJ2-1	12	ASSLEAGNAEQF
TRBV20-1	TRBJ1-1	12	SAREGGISTEAF
TRBV4-2	TRBJ1-2	15	ASSQKPGTGFHYGYT
TRBV7-3	TRBJ2-1	11	ASSEWGFNEQF
TRBV29-1	TRBJ2-5	11	SVAGRAFNEQY
TRBV27	TRBJ2-5	12	ASSLLQGRETQY
TRBV20-1	TRBJ1-2	14	SASHTLGGRDYGYT
TRBV6-5	TRBJ1-2	11	ASSRGWGYGYT
TRBV4-1	TRBJ2-7	17	ASSQDGVGPGPPSYEQY
TRBV7-9	TRBJ2-7	14	ASTESWGQSDYEQY
TRBV7-9	TRBJ1-6	10	ASSPGISPLH
TRBV4-3	TRBJ1-2	12	ASSHITGTDGYT
TRBV10-3	TRBJ2-7	12	AIFDRDRTYEQY
TRBV27	TRBJ2-1	14	ASKLLRTSGINEQF
TRBV7-2	TRBJ2-7	12	ASSLLAGRHEQY
TRBV27	TRBJ2-1	14	ASSFGTGTPYNEQF
TRBV5-1	TRBJ1-1	12	ASSASGGGTEAF